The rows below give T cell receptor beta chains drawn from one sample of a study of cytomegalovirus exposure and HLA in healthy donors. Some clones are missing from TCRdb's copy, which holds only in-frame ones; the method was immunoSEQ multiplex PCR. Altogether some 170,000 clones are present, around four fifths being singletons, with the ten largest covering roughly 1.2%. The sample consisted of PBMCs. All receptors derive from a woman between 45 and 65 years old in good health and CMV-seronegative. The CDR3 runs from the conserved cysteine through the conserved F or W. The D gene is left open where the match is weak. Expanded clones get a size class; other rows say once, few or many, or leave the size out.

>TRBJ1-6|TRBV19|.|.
CASSISIDNSPLHF
TGTGCCAGTAGTATCTCTATCGATAATTCACCCCTCCACTTT
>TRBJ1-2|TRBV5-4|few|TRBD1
CASSLGRGYGYTF
TGTGCCAGCAGCTTAGGCAGGGGGTATGGCTACACCTTC
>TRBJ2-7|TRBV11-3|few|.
CASSPRGASYEQYF
TGTGCCAGCAGCCCACGAGGCGCTTCCTACGAGCAGTACTTC
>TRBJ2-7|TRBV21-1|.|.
CASRGRGARVETYEQYF
TGTGCCAGCAGAGGGCGGGGAGCGAGGGTGGAGACCTACGAGCAGTACTTC
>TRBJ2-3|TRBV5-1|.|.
CASSLRTASFRTTDTQYF
TGCGCCAGCAGCTTAAGGACAGCTTCTTTCCGTACCACAGATACGCAGTATTTT
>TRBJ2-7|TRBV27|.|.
CASRPRGKSYEQYF
TGTGCCAGCAGACCCAGGGGCAAGTCCTACGAGCAGTACTTC
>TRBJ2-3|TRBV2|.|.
CASSSGGLTDTQYF
TGTGCCAGCAGCTCCGGGGGACTCACAGATACGCAGTATTTT
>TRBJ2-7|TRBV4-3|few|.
CASSQGPGVYEQYF
TGCGCCAGCAGCCAAGGACCGGGGGTCTACGAGCAGTACTTC
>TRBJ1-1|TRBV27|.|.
CASSLIRAGTEAFF
TGTGCCAGCAGTTTAATCAGGGCTGGCACTGAAGCTTTCTTT
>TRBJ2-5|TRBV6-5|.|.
CASKRFADQETQYF
TGTGCCAGCAAACGGTTCGCCGACCAAGAGACCCAGTACTTC
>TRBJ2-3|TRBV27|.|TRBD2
CASRTSGMGTDTQYF
TGTGCCAGCAGAACTAGCGGGATGGGGACAGATACGCAGTATTTT
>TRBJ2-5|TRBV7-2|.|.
CASSLNSRGYQETQYF
TGTGCCAGCAGCTTAAATTCTCGGGGGTATCAAGAGACCCAGTACTTC
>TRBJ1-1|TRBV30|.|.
CAWKTRGSLTEAFF
TGTGCCTGGAAGACAAGGGGCAGCCTCACTGAAGCTTTCTTT
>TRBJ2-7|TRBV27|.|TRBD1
CASSFGTGAYEQYF
TGTGCCAGCAGTTTCGGGACAGGGGCCTACGAGCAGTACTTC
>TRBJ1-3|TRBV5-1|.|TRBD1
CASSPTDRGSGNTIYF
TGCGCCAGCAGTCCTACCGACAGGGGAAGTGGAAACACCATATATTTT
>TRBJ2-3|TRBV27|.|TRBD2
CASSNLAGGTDTQYF
TGTGCCAGCAGTAACCTAGCGGGAGGCACAGATACGCAGTATTTT
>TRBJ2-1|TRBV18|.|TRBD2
CASSPGLDYEQFF
TGTGCCAGCTCGCCGGGACTAGACTACGAGCAGTTCTTC
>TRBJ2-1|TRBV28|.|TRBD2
CASSLWGSGTAKGQFF
TGTGCCAGCAGTTTATGGGGTAGCGGGACCGCTAAGGGGCAGTTCTTC
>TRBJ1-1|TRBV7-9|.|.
CASSFRGPADTEAFF
TGTGCCAGCAGCTTCCGCGGCCCGGCGGACACTGAAGCTTTCTTT
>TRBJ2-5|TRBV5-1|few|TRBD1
CASSVTGQETQYF
TGCGCCAGCAGCGTGACAGGGCAGGAGACCCAGTACTTC
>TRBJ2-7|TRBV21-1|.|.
CASSGGTPYEQYF
TGTGCCAGCAGCGGCGGGACCCCCTACGAGCAGTACTTC
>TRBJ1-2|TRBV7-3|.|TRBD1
CASSASGQDGYTF
TGTGCCAGCAGCGCCTCGGGACAGGATGGCTACACCTTC
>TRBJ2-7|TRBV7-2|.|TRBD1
CASSSDRRSYEQYF
TGTGCCAGCAGCTCGGACAGGAGGTCCTACGAGCAGTACTTC
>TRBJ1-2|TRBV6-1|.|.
CASGATVLYGYTF
TGTGCCAGCGGGGCCACCGTGCTCTATGGCTACACCTTC
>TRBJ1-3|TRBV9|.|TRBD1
CASSGDSDRGNTIYF
TGTGCCAGCAGCGGAGATTCGGACAGGGGAAACACCATATATTTT
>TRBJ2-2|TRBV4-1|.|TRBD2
CASSNLRGAGELFF
TGCGCCAGCAGCAACCTCCGGGGGGCCGGGGAGCTGTTTTTT